This paragraph covers one TCR beta chain sequence. Its antigen remains unidentified. This sample is drawn from a study of OX40 agonist ivuxolimab in advanced cancers. Background on the study: Patients were dosed with the agonistic anti-OX40 (CD134) antibody ivuxolimab.

CDR1 is MDHEN, CDR2 SYDVKM, per germline. J was trimmed by 4 bases and V by 5 bases; bases with no gene match: 8. This CDR3 has 16 amino acids. Systemic immunosuppression or a history of autoimmune disease excluded patients. TCRdb's table, derived via immunoSEQ multiplex PCR, lists solely in-frame clones and lacks some. The data hold approximately 50,000 clones, with nearly 85% observed a single time. Study-wide points: At 0.1 to 3.0 mg/kg and by week 6, clonal expansion occurred in CD4+ and CD8+ blood T cells. The work left the antigen specificity of expanded peripheral T cells undetermined.

The TCR originated in an adult with an advanced solid tumor such as melanoma, head and neck, liver or kidney cancer. The chain employs TRBV28 and TRBJ2-2; 9 bases agree with TRBD1. This specimen was CD4+ or CD8+ T cells sorted from blood, taken in a trial of the OX40 agonist ivuxolimab. CDR3 sequence: CASSGSGQGLTGELFF. The CDR3 nucleotides are TGTGCCAGCAGTGGTTCGGGACAGGGACTCACCGGGGAGCTGTTTTTT.